The sequence of this TCR beta chain was determined in a study of cytomegalovirus exposure and HLA in healthy donors (dated by TCRdb to 2015 to 2018). Notes on the research overall: A later analysis indicated that the 95 to 150 validation repertoires were generated on the platform also employed for the roughly 730 repertoires of the first cohort. High-throughput TCR immunosequencing, statistical association of individual TCRs with disease status, and machine learning were combined to predict cytomegalovirus infection status. The aim of the study was to test whether cataloging public T cell receptors could identify signatures of past pathogen exposure. In addition to the first cohort of hundreds of subjects, a separate validation cohort of 130 or so different subjects was used.

What the work shows at the level of the full study, not this receptor alone: The classifier was reported to diagnose cytomegalovirus status with high specificity and sensitivity in both the original and validation cohorts. Most TCR sequences were seen in very few donors, while some public TCRs were found in many individuals. The study gave a list of some 150 TCR beta chains associated with cytomegalovirus. Subsequent analysis determined that TCRs grouped into clusters in the first cohort also showed a tendency toward co-occurrence across the approximately 110 validation repertoires, and roughly 94% of cluster scores exceeded 0. Three of the identified cytomegalovirus-associated TCR beta chains were confirmed in vitro to be specific for cytomegalovirus antigens. A later analysis lacked HLA typing for the validation cohort, so it scored co-occurrence in that cohort across all 120 repertoires. The authors suggested that the approach could potentially be generalized to other disease states and immunological phenotypes.

Details on this clone: Its antigen target is currently unknown. No much larger clone is present one base from it, and per-base qualities are unavailable.

The donors belonged to the validation cohort of 120 subjects, which was separate from the roughly 700-subject first cohort. Receptors were amplified or captured by the immunoSEQ multiplex PCR assay. The paper's data handling went like this. To diagnose cytomegalovirus status from the catalog of TCR beta chain sequences, a statistical classification framework was built. Entries here come from immuneACCESS through TCRdb and include only in-frame sequences with V and J called. Some clones fail to appear in such tables; in the studies checked, an unresolved V gene covers under half of the shortfall, and the cause of the remainder is unknown. Clone size and the V and J calls come from that table; the DNA yielded D and trimming. This sample gives some 150,000 clones in total; around 88% of them show up just once. The ten largest clones add up to almost 8% of the sample. As encoded in the germline V gene, CDR1 is MDHEN while CDR2 is SYDVKM. Trimming removed 5 bases from V and 11 bases from J; the gene matches leave 9 bases unexplained. The CDR3 numbers 14 residues from cysteine through phenylalanine. Only the CDR3 part of the read is kept: 42 bases, read in frame from the first base.

The receptor was derived from a young woman in good health and CMV-seropositive. The sample was PBMCs. This chain joins TRBV28 to TRBJ1-6; the central 7 bases match TRBD1. The DNA sequence reads TGTGCCAGCAGTAAACGACAGGGATGGACACCCCTCCACTTT. Translation gives CASSKRQGWTPLHF. Reference TRBV28 and TRBJ1-6 proteins supply the regions before and after the CDR3; the full variable domain is: DVKVTQSSRYLVKRTGEKVFLECVQDMDHENMFWYRQDPGLGLRLIYFSYDVKMKEKGDIPEGYSVSREKKERFSLILESASTNQTSMYLCASSKRQGWTPLHFGNGTRLTVT.